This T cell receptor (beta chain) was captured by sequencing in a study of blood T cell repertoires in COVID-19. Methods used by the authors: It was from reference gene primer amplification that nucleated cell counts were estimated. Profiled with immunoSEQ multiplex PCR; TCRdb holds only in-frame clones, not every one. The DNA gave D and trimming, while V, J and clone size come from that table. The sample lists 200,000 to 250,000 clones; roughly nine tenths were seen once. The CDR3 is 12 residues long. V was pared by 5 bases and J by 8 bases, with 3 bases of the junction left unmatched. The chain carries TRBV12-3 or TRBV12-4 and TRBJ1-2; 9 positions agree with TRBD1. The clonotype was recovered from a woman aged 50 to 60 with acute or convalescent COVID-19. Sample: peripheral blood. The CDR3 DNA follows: TGTGCCAGCAGTACAGGGGGCTGGGGCTACACCTTC. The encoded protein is CASSTGGWGYTF.